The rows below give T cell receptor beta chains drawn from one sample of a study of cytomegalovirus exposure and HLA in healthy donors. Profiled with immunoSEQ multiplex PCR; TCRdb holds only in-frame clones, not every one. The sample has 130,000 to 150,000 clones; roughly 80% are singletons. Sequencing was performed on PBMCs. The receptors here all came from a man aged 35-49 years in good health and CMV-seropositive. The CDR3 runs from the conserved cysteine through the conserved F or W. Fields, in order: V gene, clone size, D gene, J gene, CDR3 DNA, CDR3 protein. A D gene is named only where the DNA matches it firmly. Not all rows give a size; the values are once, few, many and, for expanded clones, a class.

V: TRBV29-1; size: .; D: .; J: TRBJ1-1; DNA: TGCAGCGTTAACTTTAACACTGAAGCTTTCTTT; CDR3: CSVNFNTEAFF
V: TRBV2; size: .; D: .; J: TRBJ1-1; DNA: TGTGCCAGCAGGACGACCCGACTCTTTTCGAACACTGAAGCTTTCTTT; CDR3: CASRTTRLFSNTEAFF
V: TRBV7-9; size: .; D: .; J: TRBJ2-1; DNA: TGTTCCAGCAGCTCCCAGGGCCATGAGCAGTTCTTC; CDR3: CSSSSQGHEQFF
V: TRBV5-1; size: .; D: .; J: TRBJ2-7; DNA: TGCGCCAGCAGCCCTCTAACAGGGAACAACGAGCAGTACTTC; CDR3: CASSPLTGNNEQYF
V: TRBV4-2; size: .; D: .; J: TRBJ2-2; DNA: TGTGCCAGCAGCCCGGACTTGTGGGAGCTGTTTTTT; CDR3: CASSPDLWELFF
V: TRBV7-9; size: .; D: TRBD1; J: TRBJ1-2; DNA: TGTGCCAGCAGCTTAGGGACAGGGGGCGCGGATGGCTACACCTTC; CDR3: CASSLGTGGADGYTF
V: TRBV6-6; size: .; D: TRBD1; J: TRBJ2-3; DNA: TGTGCCAGCAGATCCCCAGGGGGCCCCACAGATACGCAGTATTTT; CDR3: CASRSPGGPTDTQYF
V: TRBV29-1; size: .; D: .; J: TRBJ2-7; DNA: TGCAGCGTTGGGACACTCTACGAGCAGTACTTC; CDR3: CSVGTLYEQYF
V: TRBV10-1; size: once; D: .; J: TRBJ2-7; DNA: TGCGCCAGCAGTGACCCCGGGTTCTCCTACGAGCAGTACTTC; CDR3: CASSDPGFSYEQYF
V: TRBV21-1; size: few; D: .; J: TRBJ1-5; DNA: TGTGCCAGCAGCAAGGGGGACAGGGGGCTAGGTCAGCCCCAGCATTTT; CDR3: CASSKGDRGLGQPQHF
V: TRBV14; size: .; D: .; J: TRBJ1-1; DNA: TGTGCCAGCAGCCCCAACGACAGGTTCATGAACACTGAAGCTTTCTTT; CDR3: CASSPNDRFMNTEAFF
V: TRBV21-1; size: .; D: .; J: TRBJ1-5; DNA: TGTGCCAGCAGCAAAGAAGGGACAGGCTCATGGCCCCAGCATTTT; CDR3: CASSKEGTGSWPQHF
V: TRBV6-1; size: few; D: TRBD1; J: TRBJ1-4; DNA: TGTGCCACCCAAAGGACAGGGGGTCGAAAACTGTTTTTT; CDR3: CATQRTGGRKLFF
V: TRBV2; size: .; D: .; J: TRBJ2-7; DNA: TGTGCCAGCAGACAGGGCGAGGACTACGAGCAGTACTTC; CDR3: CASRQGEDYEQYF
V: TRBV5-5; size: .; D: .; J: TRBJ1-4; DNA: TGTGCCAGCAGCCAGAACAGGGTCGACGAAAAACTGTTTTTT; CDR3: CASSQNRVDEKLFF
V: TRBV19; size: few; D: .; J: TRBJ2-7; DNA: TGTGCCAGTAGTCTCGGGTTTCTTCGGGGGTCCTACGAGCAGTACTTC; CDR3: CASSLGFLRGSYEQYF
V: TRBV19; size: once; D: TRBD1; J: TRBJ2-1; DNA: TGTGCCAGTAGTAGGACAGGGGCGGAAGATGAGCAGTTCTTC; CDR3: CASSRTGAEDEQFF
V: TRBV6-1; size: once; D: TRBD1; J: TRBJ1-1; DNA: TGTGCCAGCAGAGCAAGGACAGGGAGGGACACTGAAGCTTTCTTT; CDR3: CASRARTGRDTEAFF
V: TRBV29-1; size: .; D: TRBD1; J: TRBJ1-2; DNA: TGCAGCGTAACAGGGGCCCTAGGGGACTATGGCTACACCTTC; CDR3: CSVTGALGDYGYTF
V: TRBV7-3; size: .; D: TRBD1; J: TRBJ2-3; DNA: TGTGCCAGCAGCCAAGGACAGGGAAACACAGATACGCAGTATTTT; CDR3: CASSQGQGNTDTQYF
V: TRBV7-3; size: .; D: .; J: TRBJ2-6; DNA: TGTGCCAGCAGCCCCCACGTCGGGACTGGGGCCAACGTCCTGACTTTC; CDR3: CASSPHVGTGANVLTF
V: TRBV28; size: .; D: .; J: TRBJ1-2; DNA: TGTGCCAGCAGTTTACCCGGCAGGTCCTACACCTTC; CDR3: CASSLPGRSYTF
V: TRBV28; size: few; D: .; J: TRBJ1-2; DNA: TGTGCCAGCAGTTTATTTAGTCCAGGGAACTATGGCTACACCTTC; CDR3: CASSLFSPGNYGYTF
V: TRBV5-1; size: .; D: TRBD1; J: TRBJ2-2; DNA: TGCGCCAGCAGCCCGACGGGACAGGGTAACACCGGGGAGCTGTTTTTT; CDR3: CASSPTGQGNTGELFF
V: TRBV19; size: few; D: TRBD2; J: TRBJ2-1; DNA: TGTGCCAGTAGTACCGGGACTAGCGGGAGCAGGGAGCAGTTCTTC; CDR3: CASSTGTSGSREQFF
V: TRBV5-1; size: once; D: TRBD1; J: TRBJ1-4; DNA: TGCGCCAGCAACCCACTGGGACAGGGTAATGAAAAACTGTTTTTT; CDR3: CASNPLGQGNEKLFF
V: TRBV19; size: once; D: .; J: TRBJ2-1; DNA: TGTGCCAGTAGTGCCAGACAGACTCCCTCCTACAATGAGCAGTTCTTC; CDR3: CASSARQTPSYNEQFF
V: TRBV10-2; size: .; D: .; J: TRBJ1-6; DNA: TGCGCCAGCAGTGTGTCGGCCGGGGGAACACCCCTCCACTTT; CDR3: CASSVSAGGTPLHF
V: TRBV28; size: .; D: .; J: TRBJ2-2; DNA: TGTGCCAGCAGAGACGGTACCCGGGACACCGGGGAGCTGTTTTTT; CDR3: CASRDGTRDTGELFF
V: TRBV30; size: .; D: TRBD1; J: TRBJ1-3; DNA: TGTGCCTGGAGCCTGGACAGGCAAAGCTCTGGAAACACCATATATTTT; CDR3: CAWSLDRQSSGNTIYF
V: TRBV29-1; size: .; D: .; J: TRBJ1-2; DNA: TGCAGCGTGCCGCACCAGATCTATGGCTACACCTTC; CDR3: CSVPHQIYGYTF
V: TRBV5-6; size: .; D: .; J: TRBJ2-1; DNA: TGTGCCAGCAGTTTGATAGCGGTAAGCTCCTACAATGAGCAGTTCTTC; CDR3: CASSLIAVSSYNEQFF
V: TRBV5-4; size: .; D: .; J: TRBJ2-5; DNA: TGTGCCAGCAGCTTGGCCCTAGACCAAGAGACCCAGTACTTC; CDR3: CASSLALDQETQYF
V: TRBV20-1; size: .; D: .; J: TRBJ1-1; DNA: TGCAGTGCCTCGGTAGTAGAAGCTTTCTTT; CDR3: CSASVVEAFF